One and the same sample provided the 22 T cell receptor beta chains below, sequenced in a study of CXCR3-negative and CXCR3-positive naive CD8 T cells. UMI-labeled 5' RACE TRB cDNA libraries were prepared from the cells. From the 5' RACE reads, TCRdb lists one entry per CDR3 protein and no DNA. Its listing shows over 100,000 distinct CDR3 sequences. The specimen was naive CXCR3- CD8+ T cells from blood. As for subset: CD45RO-CCR7+CD27+CD95- naive CD8+ T cells lacking CXCR3 (TNR3-). The source is a human donor in good health. Some clones in this sample may be carry-over from other donors' samples.

The chain has TRBV21-1 and TRBJ1-4. TRBV21-1 is a recognized pseudogene. The CDR3 runs 11 residues. This chain's CDR3 is CASRRNEKLFF.

This chain connects TRBV7-9 to TRBJ2-3; TCRdb proposes TRBD2, but this gene call is untestable without DNA. Germline CDR1 is SEHNR and CDR2 is FQNEAQ (reference sequence). The CDR3 runs 16 residues. The CDR3 sequence is CASRPGLQLSTDTQYF.

This chain connects TRBV29-1 to TRBJ2-7; the TCRdb D gene call, TRBD1, has no DNA to confirm it. Germline CDR1 and CDR2: SQVTM and ANQGSEA. The CDR3 spans 15 residues. The CDR3 reads CSVEEIGRGLYEQYF.

The V gene is TRBV27, the J gene TRBJ2-7; TCRdb proposes TRBD1, but this gene call is untestable without DNA. CDR3 length: 13 amino acids. In germline, CDR1 is MNHEY, CDR2 SMNVEV (reference sequence). The CDR3 spells CASSWTAAYEQYF.

The chain couples TRBV21-1 to TRBJ2-5. TRBV21-1 is described as a pseudogene. The CDR3 has 14 amino acids. CDR3 protein: CASSILKHPSAQYF.

The chain combines TRBV6-5 with TRBJ2-5; the TRBD2 assignment by TCRdb is unverifiable without DNA. The CDR3 totals 14 residues. The germline V gene encodes CDR1 MNHEY and CDR2 SVGAGI. The CDR3 protein is CASSTSGSQETQYF.

This rearrangement joins TRBV5-1 to TRBJ2-7; TCRdb outputs TRBD2, but without DNA this stays unchecked. There are 13 residues in the CDR3. Germline CDR1 reads SGHRS; CDR2 reads YFSETQ. CDR3: CASSLLLAGEQYF.

The J gene is TRBJ2-1, the V gene TRBV4-3; TCRdb names TRBD1, which stays unverified in the absence of DNA. In germline, CDR1 is LGHNA, CDR2 YSLEER. CDR3 length: 13 amino acids. CDR3 residues: CASSRARGGEQFF.

CDR3 sequence reads: CASSESMYEQYF. The V call is TRBV2, the J call TRBJ2-7. The germline V gene has CDR1 SNHLY and CDR2 FYNNEI. This CDR3 region has 12 residues.

This chain links TRBV9 with TRBJ2-1; TCRdb's D call of TRBD2 is untestable without DNA. There are 18 residues in the CDR3. The germline V gene encodes CDR1 SGDLS and CDR2 YYNGEE. The CDR3 spells CASSAGTSGGFAYNEQFF. Full variable domain (missing parts from reference TRBV9 and TRBJ2-1): DSGVTQTPKHLITATGQRVTLRCSPRSGDLSVYWYQQSLDQGLQFLIQYYNGEERAKGNILERFSAQQFPDLHSELNLSSLELGDSALYFCASSAGTSGGFAYNEQFFGPGTRLTVL.

The chain uses TRBV19 and TRBJ1-5; the TCRdb call, TRBD1, lacks DNA for checking. The CDR3 extends over 13 amino acids. Germline CDR1 LNHDA, CDR2 SQIVND (reference sequence). The CDR3 reads CASRSQGGQPQHF.

J is TRBJ2-1 and V is TRBV7-9; TCRdb's assignment of TRBD2 cannot be checked, as there is no DNA. This CDR3 contains 16 residues. In germline, CDR1 is SEHNR, CDR2 FQNEAQ (reference sequence). CDR3 region: CASSEGQQNSYNEQFF.

The chain combines TRBV6-4 with TRBJ2-5; TCRdb's D call, TRBD2, is unchecked because there is no DNA. The CDR3 contains 17 residues. Germline CDR1 is MRHNA and CDR2 is SNTAGT. CDR3 residues: CASSDFLPTGLAGVAKF.

The rearrangement uses TRBV6-4 and TRBJ2-2. The CDR3 consists of 16 residues. Germline loops: CDR1 MRHNA, CDR2 SNTAGT. CDR3 region: CASSDSSQGNTGELFF.

The chain couples TRBV29-1 to TRBJ1-4; no DNA is available, so the TRBD1 call from TCRdb remains unchecked. Germline CDR1 is SQVTM and CDR2 is ANQGSEA. The length of the CDR3 is 15 residues. The CDR3 reads CSVEGSGGSNEKLFF.

The chain carries TRBV5-1 and TRBJ2-1. Looked up from germline, CDR1 is SGHRS and CDR2 is YFSETQ. The CDR3 totals 15 residues. This chain's CDR3 is CASSLGTNSYNEQFF.

This chain joins TRBV7-6 and TRBJ2-7; TCRdb picks TRBD1, but there is no DNA to check that call. The CDR3 is made up of 13 amino acids. The germline V gene encodes CDR1 SGHVS and CDR2 FNYEAQ. The CDR3 sequence is CASSLSQGTEQYF.

The rearrangement uses TRBV7-3 and TRBJ2-7; with no DNA, the TCRdb D assignment of TRBD2 cannot be verified. This CDR3 spans 14 amino acids. The germline V gene encodes CDR1 SGHTA and CDR2 FQGTGA. CDR3: CASSPSWQSYEQYF.

The gene calls are TRBV5-6 and TRBJ1-1; TCRdb outputs TRBD1, but without DNA this stays unchecked. The germline V gene has CDR1 SGHDT and CDR2 YYEEEE. CDR3 length: 17 residues. CDR3 in amino acids: CASSLGHRVAADTEAFF.

V usage is TRBV28 and J usage is TRBJ1-6. CDR1 is MDHEN, CDR2 SYDVKM, per germline. This CDR3 has 15 residues. This CDR3 is CASSPRLGRNSPLHF. Filled out from reference TRBV28 and TRBJ1-6, the complete variable domain reads DVKVTQSSRYLVKRTGEKVFLECVQDMDHENMFWYRQDPGLGLRLIYFSYDVKMKEKGDIPEGYSVSREKKERFSLILESASTNQTSMYLCASSPRLGRNSPLHFGNGTRLTVT.

This rearrangement joins TRBV28 to TRBJ2-7. The CDR3 spans 14 residues. Germline loops: CDR1 MDHEN, CDR2 SYDVKM. CDR3 sequence reads: CASSTLQVLYEQYF.

The chain couples TRBV24-1 to TRBJ2-1. The germline gives CDR1 KGHDR, CDR2 SFDVKD. The CDR3 is 12 residues long. CDR3 residues: CPTSEVPNEQFF.